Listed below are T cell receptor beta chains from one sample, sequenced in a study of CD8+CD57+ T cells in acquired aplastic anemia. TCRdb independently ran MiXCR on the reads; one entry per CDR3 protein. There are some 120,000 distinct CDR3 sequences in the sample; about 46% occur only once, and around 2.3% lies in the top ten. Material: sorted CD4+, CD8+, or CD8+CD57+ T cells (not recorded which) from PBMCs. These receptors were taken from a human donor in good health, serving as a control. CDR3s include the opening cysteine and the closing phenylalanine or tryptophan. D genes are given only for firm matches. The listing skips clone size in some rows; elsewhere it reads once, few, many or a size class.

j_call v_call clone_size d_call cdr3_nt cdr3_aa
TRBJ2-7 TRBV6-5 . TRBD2 TGTGCCAGCAGTTCCTCTAGCGGGGGAAATGAGCAGTACTTC CASSSSSGGNEQYF
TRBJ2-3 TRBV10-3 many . TGTGCCATCAGCGATAGGGGGGCCCGCACAGATACGCAGTATTTT CAISDRGARTDTQYF
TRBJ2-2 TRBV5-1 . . TGCGCCAGCAGCCCCAAAACAGGGAGCGGGGAGCTGTTTTTT CASSPKTGSGELFF
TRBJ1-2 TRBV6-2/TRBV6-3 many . TGTGCCACTCGATGGGAGAGCTATGGCTACACCTTC CATRWESYGYTF
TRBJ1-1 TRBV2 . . TGTGCCAGCAATGAGAGGCCATGGGACACTGAAGCTTTCTTT CASNERPWDTEAFF
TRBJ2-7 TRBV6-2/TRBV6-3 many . TGTGCCAGCAGTTACCCCGGCGGCGTATCCTACGAGCAGTACTTC CASSYPGGVSYEQYF
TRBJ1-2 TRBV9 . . TGTGCCAGCAGCGTCGCGTCCCTACCCAACTATGGCTACACCTTC CASSVASLPNYGYTF
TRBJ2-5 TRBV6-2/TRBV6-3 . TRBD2 TGTGCCAGCAGCACCAGCGGGGGGCCAATTAAAGAGACCCAGTACTTC CASSTSGGPIKETQYF
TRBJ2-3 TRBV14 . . TGTGCCAGCAGCCAAGGGGGGTGGCCAGATACGCAGTATTTT CASSQGGWPDTQYF
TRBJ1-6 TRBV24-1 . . TGTGCCACCCCTGGTGGGGGAACTTCACCCCTCCACTTT CATPGGGTSPLHF
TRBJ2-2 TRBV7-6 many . TGTGCCAGCAGCTTAGTCCTATCTCGCACCGGGGAGCTGTTTTTT CASSLVLSRTGELFF
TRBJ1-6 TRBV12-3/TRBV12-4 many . TGTGCCAGCAGTTTAACTGGGGGGCTGTGGGATTCACCCCTCCACTTT CASSLTGGLWDSPLHF
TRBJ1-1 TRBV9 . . TGTGCCAGCAGCCCAAAGGGTGGGAGCACAGCTTTCTTT CASSPKGGSTAFF
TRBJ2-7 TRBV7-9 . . TGTGCCAGCAGCCCACAGAGCTCCTACGAGCAGTACTTC CASSPQSSYEQYF
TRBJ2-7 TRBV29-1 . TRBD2 TGCAGCGCCCGTGGGAGCGGGATCTACGAGCAGTACTTC CSARGSGIYEQYF
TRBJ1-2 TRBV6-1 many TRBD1 TGTGCCAGCAGGGCCGGGACAGGGAGCAACTATGGCTACACCTTC CASRAGTGSNYGYTF
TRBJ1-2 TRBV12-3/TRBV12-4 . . TGTGCCAGCAGAACCCCAACAGATGGCTACACCTTC CASRTPTDGYTF
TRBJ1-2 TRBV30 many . TGTGCCTGGAGTGAATTTGGTGGCACTCACTATGGCTACACCTTC CAWSEFGGTHYGYTF
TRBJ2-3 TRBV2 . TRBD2 TGTGCCAGCAGTGCCTTCCATAGCGGGAGCGGTGCAGATACGCAGTATTTT CASSAFHSGSGADTQYF
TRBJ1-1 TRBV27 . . TGTGCCAGCAGTCACCCACCCAAGCGCAGGGGATCCACTGAAGCTTTCTTT CASSHPPKRRGSTEAFF
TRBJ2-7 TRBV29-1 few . TGCAGCGCCGGGACCTACCCTCACGAGCAGTACTTC CSAGTYPHEQYF
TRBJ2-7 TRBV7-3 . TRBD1 TGTGCCAGCAGCCGACGCTCCGGGACAGGGCCCCCCCGGGAGTACTTC CASSRRSGTGPPREYF
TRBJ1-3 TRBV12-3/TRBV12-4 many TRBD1 TGTGCCAGCAGCTATGACAGGGCGCGAAGCGGAAACACCATATATTTT CASSYDRARSGNTIYF
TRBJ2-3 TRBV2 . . TGTGCCAGCACTAACGCAGGGGGGTTGGATACGCAGTATTTT CASTNAGGLDTQYF
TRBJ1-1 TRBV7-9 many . TGTGCCAGCAGCTTAGTGGAAACAGGGACGACTTTCTTT CASSLVETGTTFF
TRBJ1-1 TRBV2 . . TGTGCCAGCAGTGAAGGACAGAGAATAAACACTGAAGCTTTCTTT CASSEGQRINTEAFF
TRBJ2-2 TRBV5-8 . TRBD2 TGTGCCAGCGGCTTGGCTAGCGGGGAGATCGGGGAGCTGTTTTTT CASGLASGEIGELFF
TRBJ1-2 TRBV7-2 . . TGTGCCAGCAGCTACGGTGGGCACGGGATCAGTGGCTACACCTTC CASSYGGHGISGYTF
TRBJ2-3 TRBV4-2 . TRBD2 TGTGCCAGCAGCCCCGGAGCGGGGGGGCCAGGAGATACGCAGTATTTT CASSPGAGGPGDTQYF